This passage covers 17 T cell receptor beta chains from one sample sequenced in a study of blood T cell repertoires in COVID-19. Clones were sequenced by immunoSEQ multiplex PCR, and TCRdb holds only the in-frame ones, with some missing. The sample holds some 280,000 clones, roughly 89% seen once. The sample comprised peripheral blood. The receptors were gathered from a woman aged 25-40 years with active or convalescent COVID-19.

The chain links TRBV19 to TRBJ2-3; D is perhaps TRBD1 (7 bases). CDR3 length: 14 residues. Germline V CDR1 and CDR2: LNHDA, SQIVND (reference sequence). V lost 6 bases to trimming and J lost 0 bases, with 10 bases between them. The CDR3, as DNA: TGTGCCAGTAGGGGGGGACAGAGCACAGATACGCAGTATTTT. Its protein product is CASRGGQSTDTQYF.

This chain links TRBV10-3 with TRBJ1-1; tentative D call: TRBD1 (5 bases). Trimming took off 0 bases at V and 0 bases at J, with 11 bases between the two ends. Per germline, CDR1 ENHRY and CDR2 SYGVKD. The CDR3 is 16 amino acids. CDR3 nucleotides: TGTGCCATCAGTGAGTCGGGGCAGGGCCTGAACACTGAAGCTTTCTTT. Its protein is CAISESGQGLNTEAFF.

This chain connects TRBV7-2 to TRBJ2-1, with TRBD2 matching over 10 bases. V was pared by 5 bases and J by 8 bases, with 15 bases of the junction left unmatched. Germline V gene lookup returns CDR1 SGHTA and CDR2 FQGNSA. This CDR3 comprises 17 residues. CDR3 region: CASSTLSGGAVVDEQFF. CDR3 bases: TGTGCCAGCAGCACCCTAAGCGGGGGGGCCGTAGTAGATGAGCAGTTCTTC. The full variable domain, rest sourced from reference TRBV7-2 and TRBJ2-1, is GAGVSQSPSNKVTEKGKDVELRCDPISGHTALYWYRQSLGQGLEFLIYFQGNSAPDKSGLPSDRFSAERTGGSVSTLTIQRTQQEDSAVYLCASSTLSGGAVVDEQFFGPGTRLTVL.

The rearrangement joins TRBV29-1 to TRBJ1-1; TRBD1 is a possible D gene (5 bases). CDR1 and CDR2 (germline): SQVTM, ANQGSEA. V was pared by 7 bases and J by 1 base, with 10 bases between. The CDR3 covers 12 residues. The CDR3 bases are TGCAGCGCTGGGGGGGGGAACACTGAAGCTTTCTTT. Amino acid sequence: CSAGGGNTEAFF. The full variable domain, completed using reference TRBV29-1 and TRBJ1-1, is SAVISQKPSRDICQRGTSLTIQCQVDSQVTMMFWYRQQPGQSLTLIATANQGSEATYESGFVIDKFPISRPNLTFSTLTVSNMSPEDSSIYLCSAGGGNTEAFFGQGTRLTVV.

J is TRBJ2-7 and V is TRBV10-2; D not certain. Per the germline V gene, CDR1 is WSHSY and CDR2 is SAAADI. V lost 6 bases, J lost 2 bases, and 11 bases lay in between. The CDR3 covers 13 residues. For the CDR3, the DNA is TGCGCCAGCAGCCACCTAGATCCCTACGAGCAGTACTTC. Translation gives CASSHLDPYEQYF.

The chain carries TRBV20-1 and TRBJ1-2; 12 nucleotides align to TRBD1. The CDR3 is 14 residues long. V trimming: 3 bases; J trimming: 8 bases; junction bases outside the gene matches: 7. The germline CDR1 and CDR2 sequences are DFQATT and SNEGSKA (reference sequence). The DNA for the CDR3 is TGCAGTGCTAGTAGGGCCGGGACAGGGGGCGGCTACACCTTC. Its protein product is CSASRAGTGGGYTF.

The chain combines TRBV30 with TRBJ2-3; 13 bases align to TRBD2. Germline values: CDR1 GTSNPN, CDR2 SVGIG (reference sequence). The CDR3 totals 16 residues. V gave up 2 bases and J gave up 5 bases; unmatched junction bases: 7. The CDR3: CAWSTGLAGEGDTQYF. Written as DNA, the CDR3 is TGTGCCTGGAGTACCGGACTAGCGGGGGAGGGAGATACGCAGTATTTT.

The chain links TRBV10-3 to TRBJ1-6; D may be TRBD1 (5 bases). V gave up 0 bases and J gave up 7 bases, with 10 bases separating them. CDR3 length: 15 amino acids. The germline CDR1 and CDR2 sequences are ENHRY and SYGVKD. The DNA of the CDR3 is TGTGCCATCAGTGAGTCACAGGTTACAAATTCACCCCTCCACTTT. It codes for CAISESQVTNSPLHF.

The chain recombines TRBV27 with TRBJ2-1; TRBD2 matches at 12 bases. This CDR3 spans 15 amino acids. V shed 7 bases, J shed 4 bases, and the junction held 5 bases outside the gene matches. CDR1 and CDR2 (germline): MNHEY, SMNVEV (reference sequence). The CDR3 protein is CASTRLAGVYNEQFF. CDR3 sequence (DNA): TGTGCCAGCACTCGACTAGCGGGAGTTTACAATGAGCAGTTCTTC.

This clone was counted a few times. The gene calls are TRBV11-3 and TRBJ2-2; possibly TRBD2 for D (5 bases). Germline V gene sequence: CDR1 SGHNT, CDR2 YENEEA. Trimming removed 4 bases at V and 0 bases at J, with 9 bases between. This CDR3 is 15 amino acids long. CDR3: CASSSGLTNTGELFF. The CDR3 DNA is TGTGCCAGCAGCTCAGGACTGACGAACACCGGGGAGCTGTTTTTT.

V usage is TRBV28 and J usage is TRBJ2-7; TRBD2 might be the D (5 bases). V dropped 5 bases and J dropped 0 bases, with 8 bases sitting between them. This CDR3 has 13 residues. Looked up from germline, CDR1 is MDHEN and CDR2 is SYDVKM. CDR3 sequence reads: CASSRAGSYEQYF. The CDR3, as DNA: TGTGCCAGCAGTCGGGCGGGCTCCTACGAGCAGTACTTC.

CDR3 nucleotide sequence: TGTGCCAGCAGTTACTCGTCAGGGGGGACTGAAGCTTTCTTT. Translating gives CASSYSSGGTEAFF. The J gene is TRBJ1-1, the V gene TRBV6-6; 7 bases line up with TRBD1. Germline V gene lookup returns CDR1 MNHNY and CDR2 SVGAGI (reference sequence). V lost 0 bases, J lost 5 bases, and 3 bases stayed unmatched. The CDR3 has 14 amino acids.

The V and J genes are TRBV6-1 and TRBJ2-1, with 13 bases fitting TRBD2. The CDR3 has 16 residues. J lost 5 bases, V lost 4 bases, and 5 bases had no gene match. The germline gives CDR1 MNHNS, CDR2 SASEGT. The CDR3 nucleotides read TGTGCCAGCAGTGTTCGACTAGCGGGGGGACACAATGAGCAGTTCTTC. It yields the protein CASSVRLAGGHNEQFF.

The chain employs TRBV7-9 and TRBJ1-2; TRBD1 might be the D (5 bases). The V end lost 4 bases, the J end lost 4 bases, and 16 bases lay between the germline ends. The CDR3 spans 15 residues. CDR1 is SEHNR, CDR2 FQNEAQ, per germline (reference sequence). The CDR3 coding sequence is TGTGCCAGCAGCTCGCCTTGGACAATTACCTATGGCTACACCTTC. Encoded protein: CASSSPWTITYGYTF. The variable domain in full, completed from reference TRBV7-9 and TRBJ1-2, reads DTGVSQNPRHKITKRGQNVTFRCDPISEHNRLYWYRQTLGQGPEFLTYFQNEAQLEKSRLLSDRFSAERPKGSFSTLEIQRTEQGDSAMYLCASSSPWTITYGYTFGSGTRLTVV.

The chain is built from TRBV30 and TRBJ1-2, with a possible D match to TRBD1 (6 bases). The CDR3 contains 11 residues. Trimming took 4 bases from V and 4 from J, leaving 7 bases between them. Germline CDR1 and CDR2: GTSNPN and SVGIG (reference sequence). In DNA, the CDR3 is TGTGCCTGGACGGACAGCTATGGCTACACCTTC. Encoded protein: CAWTDSYGYTF.

This sequence joins TRBV9 and TRBJ2-5, with 13 positions matching TRBD2. V lost 4 bases, J lost 4 bases, and 10 bases stayed unmatched. The CDR3 spans 17 residues. Looked up from germline, CDR1 is SGDLS and CDR2 is YYNGEE. CDR3 DNA sequence: TGTGCCAGCAGCCCCGGACTAGCGGGAGTGGGGATAGAGACCCAGTACTTC. Protein sequence: CASSPGLAGVGIETQYF.

V gene TRBV24-1 combines with J gene TRBJ2-2; D might be TRBD1 (6 bases). Between the trimmed V and J ends, which lost 4 bases and 4 bases, there was a span of 12 bases. The CDR3 contains 15 residues. Per the germline V gene, CDR1 is KGHDR and CDR2 is SFDVKD. The CDR3 bases are TGTGCCACCAGTGAACCCAGGGGCCGCACCGGGGAGCTGTTTTTT. It codes for CATSEPRGRTGELFF.